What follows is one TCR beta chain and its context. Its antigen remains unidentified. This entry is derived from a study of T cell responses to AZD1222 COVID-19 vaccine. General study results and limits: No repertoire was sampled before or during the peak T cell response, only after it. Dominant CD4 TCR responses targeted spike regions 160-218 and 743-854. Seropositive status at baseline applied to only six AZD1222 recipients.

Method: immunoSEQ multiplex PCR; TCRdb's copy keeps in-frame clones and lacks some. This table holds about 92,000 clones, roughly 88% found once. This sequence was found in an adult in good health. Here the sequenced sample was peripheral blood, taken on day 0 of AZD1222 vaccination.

In DNA form, the CDR3 reads TGTGCCACCAGTGACGTCACAGATACGCAGTATTTT. The encoded protein is CATSDVTDTQYF. The chain carries TRBV24-1 and TRBJ2-3; D not certain. The V gene's germline CDR1 is KGHDR and CDR2 SFDVKD. V was pared by 4 bases and J by 2 bases, with 3 bases between. The CDR3 covers 12 residues.